The next 28 T cell receptor beta chains were all read from a single sample in a study of blood T cell repertoires in COVID-19. Only in-frame clones appear in the TCRdb table, and some are missing; sequencing was by immunoSEQ multiplex PCR. The profile shows roughly 160,000 clones, about 80% of them singletons. The material sequenced was PBMCs or T cells enriched from blood (not recorded which). These receptors all come from an older woman who had recovered from COVID-19.

This chain connects TRBV10-1 to TRBJ2-1; 7 positions agree with TRBD1. The CDR3 runs to 17 residues. Germline loops: CDR1 WNHNN, CDR2 SYGVQD (reference sequence). V lost 0 bases to trimming and J lost 5 bases; unmatched junction nucleotides: 10. CDR3 sequence (DNA): TGCGCCAGCAGTGAGTCTCCCAGGACAGGATCCGACAATGAGCAGTTCTTC. Amino acids: CASSESPRTGSDNEQFF.

This rearrangement joins TRBV7-2 to TRBJ2-3, with 11 bases lining up with TRBD1. The CDR3 is 15 residues long. Germline V gene sequence: CDR1 SGHTA, CDR2 FQGNSA. After removal of 3 bases from V and 6 bases from J, the junction contained 5 bases not matched to a gene. This CDR3 reads CASSFGTGGTDTQYF. The CDR3 coding sequence is TGTGCCAGCAGCTTCGGGACAGGGGGTACGGATACGCAGTATTTT.

The sample holds a few counts of this clone. The V gene is TRBV5-4, the J gene TRBJ2-3; 9 bases agree with TRBD2. Per germline, CDR1 SGHNT and CDR2 YYREEE (reference sequence). The V gene end was trimmed by 0 bases and the J gene end by 2 bases; junction bases not matched to a gene: 7. This CDR3 is built from 17 residues. The CDR3 here is CASSLVSGGTLTDTQYF. The CDR3 nucleotides are TGTGCCAGCAGCTTGGTTAGCGGGGGCACGCTCACAGATACGCAGTATTTT.

V is TRBV29-1 and J is TRBJ2-3; D is unclear. CDR1 is SQVTM and CDR2 is ANQGSEA in the germline V gene. This CDR3 has 13 residues. V dropped 7 bases and J dropped 1 base, with 12 bases sitting between them. CDR3 in amino acids: CSALGSGTDTQYF. In DNA form, the CDR3 reads TGCAGCGCCCTAGGTTCTGGCACAGATACGCAGTATTTT.

J is TRBJ2-4 and V is TRBV2; 9 bases match TRBD1. The CDR3 is 17 residues long. After removal of 5 bases from V and 1 base from J, the junction contained 9 bases not matched to a gene. Germline V CDR1 and CDR2: SNHLY, FYNNEI. The DNA of the CDR3 is TGTGCCAGCAGTCCGGGACAGGGTTTCGCGGCCAAAAACATTCAGTACTTC. Encoded protein: CASSPGQGFAAKNIQYF.

V is TRBV9 and J is TRBJ2-5; 7 bases agree with TRBD2. CDR1 and CDR2 from the germline V gene are SGDLS and YYNGEE. This CDR3 region has 16 residues. V shed 3 bases and J 5 bases; nucleotides not matched to a gene: 13. The CDR3 sequence: CASSAGGTIGGETQYF. The CDR3 DNA is TGTGCCAGCAGCGCCGGAGGGACTATCGGGGGGGAGACCCAGTACTTC. The full variable domain, rest sourced from reference TRBV9 and TRBJ2-5, is DSGVTQTPKHLITATGQRVTLRCSPRSGDLSVYWYQQSLDQGLQFLIQYYNGEERAKGNILERFSAQQFPDLHSELNLSSLELGDSALYFCASSAGGTIGGETQYFGPGTRLLVL.

V is TRBV9 and J is TRBJ2-7, with TRBD2 matching over 7 bases. The CDR3 consists of 15 residues. The J segment lost 2 bases and the V segment lost 3 bases, leaving 8 bases of the junction unmatched. CDR1 is SGDLS, CDR2 YYNGEE, per germline. CDR3 coding DNA: TGTGCCAGCAGCGACCCCCCTGGGGGGGCCTACGAGCAGTACTTC. It translates to CASSDPPGGAYEQYF.

This clone was recorded once. The rearrangement joins TRBV5-1 to TRBJ1-1; 10 nucleotides line up with TRBD1. The CDR3 totals 14 residues. The ends lost 4 bases at V and 4 bases at J; junction bases unmatched: 4. The germline V gene encodes CDR1 SGHRS and CDR2 YFSETQ. The CDR3 region has the DNA TGCGCCAGCAGCCCGGACAGGGGGGGCACTGAAGCTTTCTTT. Protein: CASSPDRGGTEAFF.

This sequence joins TRBV18 and TRBJ1-4; TRBD1 might be the D (5 bases). CDR3 length: 14 amino acids. V was shortened by 6 bases and J by 7 bases, with 15 bases between the two germline ends. The germline V gene encodes CDR1 KGHSH and CDR2 LQKENI. CDR3 nucleotide sequence: TGTGCCAGCTCCCAGACAGCAAGGAGTGAAAAACTGTTTTTT. This sequence encodes CASSQTARSEKLFF.

The chain recombines TRBV12-1 with TRBJ2-1; the DNA was not compared with TRBD2, the D call given in the table. TRBV12-1 is a documented pseudogene. The CDR3 contains 16 residues. CDR3 sequence: CASSLSVRSSYNEQFF. CDR3 in DNA: TGTGCCAGCAGCCTGAGTGTTCGGAGCTCCTACAATGAGCAGTTCTTC.

V is TRBV5-4 and J is TRBJ2-2, with D unresolved. Germline V gene sequence: CDR1 SGHNT, CDR2 YYREEE (reference sequence). The CDR3 loop spans 16 amino acids. V lost 0 bases to trimming and J lost 3 bases, with 12 bases between them. CDR3 sequence reads: CASSLGVVYDTGELFF. In DNA form, the CDR3 reads TGTGCCAGCAGCTTGGGAGTGGTTTATGACACCGGGGAGCTGTTTTTT.

The chain has TRBV19 and TRBJ1-2, with D unclear. The V and J ends lost 9 bases and 4 bases respectively, with 12 bases between them. Germline values: CDR1 LNHDA, CDR2 SQIVND (reference sequence). The CDR3 is 12 amino acids. CDR3: CASLGSLYGYTF. The CDR3 bases are TGTGCCAGCCTGGGGAGTCTCTATGGCTACACCTTC.

The gene calls are TRBV21-1 and TRBJ1-5. TRBV21-1 is reported as a pseudogene. The CDR3 has 14 residues. CDR3: CASGTTGLHQPQHF. Written as DNA, the CDR3 is TGTGCCAGCGGCACGACGGGACTCCATCAGCCCCAGCATTTT.

The chain is built from TRBV19 and TRBJ2-3, with 9 bases matching TRBD2. This CDR3 is 15 amino acids long. Trimming removed 7 bases from V and 6 bases from J; junction bases left unmatched: 11. Per the germline V gene, CDR1 is LNHDA and CDR2 is SQIVND (reference sequence). CDR3 region: CASTPAGREGDTQYF. CDR3 coding DNA: TGTGCCAGTACCCCTGCGGGGCGGGAGGGGGATACGCAGTATTTT.

On this clone itself: One end of the junction does not line up with germline, which may come from a read error. The chain joins TRBV5-5 to TRBJ2-7; 9 bases fit TRBD1. The CDR3 is made up of 12 amino acids. Germline CDR1 is SGHKS and CDR2 is YYEKEE (reference sequence). The CDR3 DNA sequence: TGTGCCAGCAGCTTGTGGGGGACAGGGCAAAACTTC. Its protein product is CASSLWGTGQNF.

V and J are TRBV5-1 and TRBJ1-1, with a possible D match to TRBD1 (5 bases). Germline CDR1 reads SGHRS; CDR2 reads YFSETQ. This CDR3 is built from 13 residues. V lost 7 bases and J lost 5, with 15 bases in between. CDR3 region: CASFGGVYTEAFF. CDR3 DNA: TGCGCCAGCTTTGGGGGGGTATATACTGAAGCTTTCTTT.

The chain combines TRBV7-3 with TRBJ2-5; D uncertain. Germline-derived CDR1 and CDR2 are SGHTA and FQGTGA. V was cut by 1 base and J by 5 bases, with 14 bases left in between. The CDR3 extends over 15 amino acids. The CDR3 here is CASSLSGQVFETQYF. Written as DNA, the CDR3 is TGTGCCAGCAGCTTAAGTGGGCAGGTATTCGAGACCCAGTACTTC.

CDR3 amino acids: CATSRDGASSYEQYF. The CDR3 coding sequence is TGTGCCACCAGCAGAGATGGGGCGAGCTCCTACGAGCAGTACTTC. The chain links TRBV15 to TRBJ2-7; D is perhaps TRBD1 (5 bases). V lost 0 bases and J lost 0, with 9 bases in between. The CDR3 contains 15 residues. CDR1 LNHNV and CDR2 YYDKDF come from the germline V gene (reference sequence).

This clone was picked up one time. The chain has TRBV4-1 and TRBJ2-7, with a possible D match to TRBD1 (5 bases). The CDR3 totals 15 residues. CDR1 MGHRA and CDR2 YSYEKL come from the germline V gene. Trimming removed 0 bases from V and 1 base from J, with 10 bases in between. The CDR3 loop reads CASSQDLRQSYEQYF. The CDR3 coding sequence is TGCGCCAGCAGCCAAGATTTAAGACAGTCCTACGAGCAGTACTTC.

The rearrangement uses TRBV5-4 and TRBJ2-6; D is perhaps TRBD1 (6 bases). This CDR3 is 15 amino acids long. CDR1 and CDR2 from the germline V gene are SGHNT and YYREEE (reference sequence). Trimming removed 2 bases at V and 4 bases at J, with 10 bases between. The CDR3 is CASSLQGTGANVLTF. In DNA, the CDR3 is TGTGCCAGCAGCTTACAGGGTACAGGGGCCAACGTCCTGACTTTC.

This chain links TRBV5-8 with TRBJ1-5, with TRBD1 identical over 7 bases. The CDR3 has 15 amino acids. The trim removed 0 bases at V and 5 bases at J, leaving 5 bases unmatched. Germline-derived CDR1 and CDR2 are SGHTS and YDEGEE. The CDR3 here is CASSLAGDSDQPQHF. CDR3 in DNA: TGTGCCAGCAGCTTGGCCGGGGACAGTGATCAGCCCCAGCATTTT. The whole variable domain, filled in from reference TRBV5-8 and TRBJ1-5, reads EAGVTQSPTHLIKTRGQQATLRCSPISGHTSVYWYQQALGLGLQFLLWYDEGEERNRGNFPPRFSGRQFPNYSSELNVNALELEDSALYLCASSLAGDSDQPQHFGDGTRLSIL.

The chain recombines TRBV29-1 with TRBJ1-1; D might be TRBD1 (6 bases). Trimming shortened V by 3 bases and J by 1 base, and 9 bases separated the two germline ends. The CDR3 totals 13 residues. CDR1 is SQVTM and CDR2 is ANQGSEA in the germline V gene. The CDR3 sequence: CSVDLTGNTEAFF. The CDR3 region has the DNA TGCAGCGTTGATTTGACAGGGAACACTGAAGCTTTCTTT.

This chain connects TRBV7-8 to TRBJ2-1; 8 positions match TRBD1. Trimming at V came to 5 bases and at J to 4 bases, leaving 10 bases not matched to a gene. The CDR3 totals 16 residues. Germline CDR1 and CDR2: SGHVS and FQNEAQ. Here the CDR3 reads CASSGPNRGTYNEQFF. As DNA, the CDR3 is TGTGCCAGCAGCGGACCTAACAGGGGGACTTACAATGAGCAGTTCTTC.

Note on this clone: Other DNA sequences in this specimen translate into the identical CDR3. The V and J genes are TRBV29-1 and TRBJ1-1, with D unresolved. The CDR3 runs 10 residues. The germline CDR1 and CDR2 sequences are SQVTM and ANQGSEA. V lost 4 bases to trimming and J lost 4 bases, with 4 bases between them. As DNA, the CDR3 is TGCAGCGTTGTCAGCACTGAAGCTTTCTTT. This sequence encodes CSVVSTEAFF.

Only one count was recorded for this clone. The genes are TRBV5-5 and TRBJ1-5; 8 nucleotides match TRBD1. The length of the CDR3 is 16 residues. Germline loops: CDR1 SGHKS, CDR2 YYEKEE (reference sequence). After removal of 4 bases from V and 2 bases from J, the junction contained 8 bases not matched to a gene. This chain's CDR3 is CASSKDRGTGNQPQHF. In nucleotides, the CDR3 is TGTGCCAGCAGCAAAGACAGGGGAACGGGCAATCAGCCCCAGCATTTT.

The chain carries TRBV11-3 and TRBJ1-3, with a possible D match to TRBD1 (6 bases). The V end lost 5 bases, the J end lost 2 bases, and 13 bases lay between the germline ends. The germline CDR1 and CDR2 sequences are SGHNT and YENEEA. This CDR3 has 15 amino acids. The CDR3 nucleotides read TGTGCCAGCAGCGACAGGACAGATACTGGAAACACCATATATTTT. Protein product: CASSDRTDTGNTIYF.

V gene TRBV3-1 (or the pseudogene TRBV3-2) combines with J gene TRBJ2-7; 8 nucleotides agree with TRBD2. Trimming removed 0 bases from V and 3 bases from J; junction bases left unmatched: 10. CDR1 is LGHDT, CDR2 YNNKEL, per germline (reference sequence). This CDR3 comprises 17 residues. CDR3 loop: CASSQDLAGGRHYEQYF. The CDR3 nucleotides read TGTGCCAGCAGCCAAGATCTGGCGGGGGGTCGACACTACGAGCAGTACTTC.

The chain has TRBV3-1 (or the pseudogene TRBV3-2) and TRBJ2-3; a possible D gene is TRBD2 (5 bases). CDR3 length equals 15 residues. Germline V gene lookup returns CDR1 LGHDT and CDR2 YNNKEL (reference sequence). V lost 3 bases to trimming and J lost 2 bases, with 12 bases between them. The CDR3 region has the DNA TGTGCCAGCAGCCAGGGCGGGTCATACACAGATACGCAGTATTTT. Amino acids: CASSQGGSYTDTQYF.